The clone carrying this TCR beta chain was counted a single time. These data come from a study of blood T cell repertoires in COVID-19. In the study overall: Collection of acute and convalescent COVID-19 samples took place in the United States, Italy and Spain.

In the original workflow: Cell counts per sample came from amplifying reference gene primers. Repertoires were generated with immunoSEQ multiplex PCR, while TCRdb's copy carries only in-frame clones and drops some. V and J calls plus clone size are reproduced from that table; the DNA served to infer D and trimming. Seen here are fewer than 300,000 clones, just over 90% observed once, and the top ten hold 2.2%. The CDR3 loop spans 15 amino acids. The V gene's germline CDR1 is SGHAT and CDR2 FQNNGV. Trimming cost V 1 base and J 4 bases, with 11 bases left between them. V is TRBV11-2 and J is TRBJ2-1, with D possibly being TRBD2 (6 bases). The sample was peripheral blood. This clonotype was sampled from a woman aged 25-40 years with COVID-19, enrolled during active disease. The CDR3 protein is CASSLAGERYNEQFF. The CDR3, as DNA: TGTGCCAGCAGCTTAGCGGGAGAGAGATACAATGAGCAGTTCTTC.